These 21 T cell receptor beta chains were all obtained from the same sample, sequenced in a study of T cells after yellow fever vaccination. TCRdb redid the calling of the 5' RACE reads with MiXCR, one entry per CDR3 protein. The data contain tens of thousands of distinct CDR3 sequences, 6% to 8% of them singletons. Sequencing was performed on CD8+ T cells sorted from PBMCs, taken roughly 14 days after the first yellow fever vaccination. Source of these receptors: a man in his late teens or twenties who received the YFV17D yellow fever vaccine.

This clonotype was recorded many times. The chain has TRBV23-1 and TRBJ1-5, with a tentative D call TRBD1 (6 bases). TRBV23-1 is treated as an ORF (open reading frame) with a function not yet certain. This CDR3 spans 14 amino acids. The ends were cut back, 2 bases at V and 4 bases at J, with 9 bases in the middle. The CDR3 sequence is CASSQGQINQPQHF. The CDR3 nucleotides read TGCGCCAGCAGTCAAGGACAGATTAATCAGCCCCAGCATTTT.

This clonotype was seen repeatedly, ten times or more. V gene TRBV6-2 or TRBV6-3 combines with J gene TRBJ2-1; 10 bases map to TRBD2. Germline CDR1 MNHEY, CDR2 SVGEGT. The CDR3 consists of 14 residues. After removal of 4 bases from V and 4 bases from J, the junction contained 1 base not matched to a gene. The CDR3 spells CASSWTSGYNEQFF. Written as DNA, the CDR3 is TGTGCCAGCAGTTGGACTAGCGGTTACAATGAGCAGTTCTTC.

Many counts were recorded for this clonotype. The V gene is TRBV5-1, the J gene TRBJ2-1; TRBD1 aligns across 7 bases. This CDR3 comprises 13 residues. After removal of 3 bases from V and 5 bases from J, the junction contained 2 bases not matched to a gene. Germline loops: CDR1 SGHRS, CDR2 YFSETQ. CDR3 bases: TGCGCCAGCAGCTGGGACAGTAACAATGAGCAGTTCTTC. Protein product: CASSWDSNNEQFF.

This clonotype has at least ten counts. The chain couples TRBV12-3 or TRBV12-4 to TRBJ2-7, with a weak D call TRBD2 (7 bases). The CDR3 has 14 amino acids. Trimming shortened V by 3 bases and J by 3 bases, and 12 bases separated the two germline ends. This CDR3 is CASSFSGGNYEQYF. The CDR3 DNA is TGTGCCAGCAGTTTCTCGGGGGGCAACTACGAGCAGTACTTC.

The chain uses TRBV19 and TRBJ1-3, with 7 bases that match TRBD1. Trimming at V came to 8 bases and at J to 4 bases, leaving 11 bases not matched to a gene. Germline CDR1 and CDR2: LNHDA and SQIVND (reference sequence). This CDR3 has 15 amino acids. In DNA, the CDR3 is TGTGCCAGTGGGGACAGTGAAGTCCCGGGAAACACCATATATTTT. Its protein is CASGDSEVPGNTIYF.

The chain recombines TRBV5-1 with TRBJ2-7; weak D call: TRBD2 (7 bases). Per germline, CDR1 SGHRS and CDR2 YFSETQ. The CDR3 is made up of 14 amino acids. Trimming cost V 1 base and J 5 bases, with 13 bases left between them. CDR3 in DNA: TGCGCCAGCAGCTTGAGGGGGGGGTCCAACGAGCAGTACGTC. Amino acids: CASSLRGGSNEQYV.

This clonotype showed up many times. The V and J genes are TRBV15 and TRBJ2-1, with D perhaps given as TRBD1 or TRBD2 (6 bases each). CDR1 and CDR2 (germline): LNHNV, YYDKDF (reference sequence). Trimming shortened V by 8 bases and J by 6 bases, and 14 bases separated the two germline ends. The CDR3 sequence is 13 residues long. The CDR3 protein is CATRRGALNEQFF. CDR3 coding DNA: TGTGCCACCCGGAGGGGGGCCCTCAATGAGCAGTTCTTC. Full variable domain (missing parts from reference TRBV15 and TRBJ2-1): DAMVIQNPRYQVTQFGKPVTLSCSQTLNHNVMYWYQQKSSQAPKLLFHYYDKDFNNEADTPDNFQSRRPNTSFCFLDIRSPGLGDTAMYLCATRRGALNEQFFGPGTRLTVL.

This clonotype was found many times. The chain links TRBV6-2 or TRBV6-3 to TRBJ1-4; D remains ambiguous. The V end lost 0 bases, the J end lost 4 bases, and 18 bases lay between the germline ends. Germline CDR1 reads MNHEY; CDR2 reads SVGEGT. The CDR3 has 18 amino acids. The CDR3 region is CASSYSIRTWAHNEKLFF. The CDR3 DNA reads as TGTGCCAGCAGTTACTCGATCCGGACCTGGGCGCATAATGAAAAACTGTTTTTT.

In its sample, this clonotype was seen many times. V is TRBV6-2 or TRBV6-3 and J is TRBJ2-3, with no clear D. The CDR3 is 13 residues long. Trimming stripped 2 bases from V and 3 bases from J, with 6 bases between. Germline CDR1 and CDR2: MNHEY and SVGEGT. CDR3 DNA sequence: TGTGCCAGCAGTTACACAGAGACAGATACGCAGTATTTT. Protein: CASSYTETDTQYF.

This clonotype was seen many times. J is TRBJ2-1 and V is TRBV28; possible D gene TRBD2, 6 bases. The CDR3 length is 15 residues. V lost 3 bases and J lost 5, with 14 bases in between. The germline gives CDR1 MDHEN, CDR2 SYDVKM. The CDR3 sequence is CASSLGGREDNEQFF. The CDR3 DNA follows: TGTGCCAGCAGTTTGGGAGGCAGAGAAGACAATGAGCAGTTCTTC.

CDR3 amino acids: CASSWGGLSYEQYF. The CDR3 nucleotides read TGTGCCAGCAGCTGGGGGGGATTGAGCTACGAGCAGTACTTC. This chain uses TRBV5-4 with TRBJ2-7; 7 positions agree with TRBD2. The CDR3 is 14 amino acids. The V segment lost 3 bases and the J segment 3 bases; nucleotides outside the gene matches: 6. Per germline, CDR1 SGHNT and CDR2 YYREEE (reference sequence).

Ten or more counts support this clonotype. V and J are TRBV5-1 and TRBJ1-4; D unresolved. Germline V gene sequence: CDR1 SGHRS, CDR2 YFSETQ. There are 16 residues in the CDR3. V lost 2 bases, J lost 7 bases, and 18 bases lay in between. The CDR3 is CASSFRAADRREKLFF. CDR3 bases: TGCGCCAGCAGCTTCCGGGCCGCGGATAGGCGTGAAAAACTGTTTTTT.

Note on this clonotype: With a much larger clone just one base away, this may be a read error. The CDR3 loop is CASGSTGENYNEQLF. The DNA for the CDR3 is TGTGCTAGTGGTTCGACAGGGGAGAACTACAATGAGCAGCTCTTC. V is TRBV12-5 and J is TRBJ2-1; 8 nucleotides line up with TRBD1. This CDR3 has 15 residues. Germline loops: CDR1 LGHNT, CDR2 FRNRAP.

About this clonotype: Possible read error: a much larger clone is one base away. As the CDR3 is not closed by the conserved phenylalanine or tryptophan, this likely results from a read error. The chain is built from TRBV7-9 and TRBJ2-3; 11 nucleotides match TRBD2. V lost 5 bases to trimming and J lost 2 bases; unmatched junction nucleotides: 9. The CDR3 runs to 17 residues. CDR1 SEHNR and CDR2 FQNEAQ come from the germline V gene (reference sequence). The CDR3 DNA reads TGTGCCAGCAGCGCCCCCGGGACTAGCGGCTACACAGATACGCAGTATCTT. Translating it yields CASSAPGTSGYTDTQYL.

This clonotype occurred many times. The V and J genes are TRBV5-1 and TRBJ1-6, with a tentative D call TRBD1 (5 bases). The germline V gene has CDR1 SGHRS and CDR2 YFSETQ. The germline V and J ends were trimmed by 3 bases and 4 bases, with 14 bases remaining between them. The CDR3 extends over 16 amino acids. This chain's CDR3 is CASSSRQGAYNSPLHF. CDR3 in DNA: TGCGCCAGCAGCTCTCGGCAGGGAGCTTATAATTCACCCCTCCACTTT.

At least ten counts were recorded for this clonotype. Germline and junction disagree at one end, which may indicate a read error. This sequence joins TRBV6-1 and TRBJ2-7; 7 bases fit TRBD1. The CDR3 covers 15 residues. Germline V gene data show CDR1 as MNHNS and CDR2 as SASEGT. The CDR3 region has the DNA TGTGCCAGCAGTCAAGCCGGGACAGTCTCCTACGAGCAGTACTTC. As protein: CASSQAGTVSYEQYF.

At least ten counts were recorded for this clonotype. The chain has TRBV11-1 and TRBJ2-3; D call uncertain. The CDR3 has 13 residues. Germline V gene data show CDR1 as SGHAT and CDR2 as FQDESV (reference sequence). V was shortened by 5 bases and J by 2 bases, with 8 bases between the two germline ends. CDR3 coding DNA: TGTGCCAGCAGCCCGACCCCCACAGATACGCAGTATTTT. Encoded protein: CASSPTPTDTQYF.

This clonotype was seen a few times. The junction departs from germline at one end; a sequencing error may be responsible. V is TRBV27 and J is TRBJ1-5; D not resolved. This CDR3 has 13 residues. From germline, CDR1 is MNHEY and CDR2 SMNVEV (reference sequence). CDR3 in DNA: TGTGCCAGCAGTCTATCATTAAATGACCCCCAGCATTTT. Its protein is CASSLSLNDPQHF.

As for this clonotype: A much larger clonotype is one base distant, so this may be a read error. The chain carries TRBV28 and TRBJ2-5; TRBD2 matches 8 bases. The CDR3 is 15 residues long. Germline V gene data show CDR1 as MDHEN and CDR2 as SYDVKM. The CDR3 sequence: CVSSLLSGDTETQYF. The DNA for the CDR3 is TGTGTCAGCAGTTTACTTAGCGGGGATACTGAGACCCAGTACTTC.

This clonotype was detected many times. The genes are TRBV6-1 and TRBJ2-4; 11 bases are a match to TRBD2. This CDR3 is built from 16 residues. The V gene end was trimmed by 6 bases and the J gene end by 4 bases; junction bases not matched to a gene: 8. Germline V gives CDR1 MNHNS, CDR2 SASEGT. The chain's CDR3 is CASSPETSGAKNIQYF. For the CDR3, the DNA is TGTGCCAGCAGCCCAGAGACTAGCGGGGCAAAAAACATTCAGTACTTC.

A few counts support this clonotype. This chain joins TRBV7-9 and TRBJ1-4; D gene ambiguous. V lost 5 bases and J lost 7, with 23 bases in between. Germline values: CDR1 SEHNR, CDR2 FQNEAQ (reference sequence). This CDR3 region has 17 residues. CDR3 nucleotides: TGTGCCAGCAGCCCTACAGTGGACGGGCTCCCAGGTGAAAAACTGTTTTTT. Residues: CASSPTVDGLPGEKLFF.